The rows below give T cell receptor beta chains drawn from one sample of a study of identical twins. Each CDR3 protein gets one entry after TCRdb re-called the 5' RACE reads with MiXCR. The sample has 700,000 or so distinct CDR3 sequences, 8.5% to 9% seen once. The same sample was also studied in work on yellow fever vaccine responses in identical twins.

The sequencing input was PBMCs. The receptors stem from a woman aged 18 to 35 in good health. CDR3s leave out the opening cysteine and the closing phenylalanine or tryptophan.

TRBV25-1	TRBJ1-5	ASRMGGSNQPQH
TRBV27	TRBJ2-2	ASSGQTGELF
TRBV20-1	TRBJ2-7	SARDGRGPACEQY
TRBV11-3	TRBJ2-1	ASSDRLAGGYNEQF
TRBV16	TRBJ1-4	ASSDGTANEKLF
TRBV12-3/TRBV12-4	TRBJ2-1	ASSSGAGGLNEQF
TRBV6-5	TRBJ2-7	ASSFSRGSRTYEQY
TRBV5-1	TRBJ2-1	ASSFGTGGYNEQF
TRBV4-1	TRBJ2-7	ASSQGVTYEQY
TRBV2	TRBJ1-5	ASSSGQGSSQPQH
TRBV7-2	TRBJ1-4	ASSLSRTHEKLF
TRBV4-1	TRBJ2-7	ASSQLGQGGHYEQY
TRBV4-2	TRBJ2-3	ASSQEAGYTDTQY
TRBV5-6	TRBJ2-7	ASRSTGGVFIYEQY
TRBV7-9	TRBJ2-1	ASSGTSGRAVFNEQF
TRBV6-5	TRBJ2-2	ASSYSNLGLSTGELF
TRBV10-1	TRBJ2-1	ASSDPYSSGRAPPVMHEQF
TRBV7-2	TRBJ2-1	ASSLLVEQF
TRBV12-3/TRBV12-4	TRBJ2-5	ASHMGTGPGTSGGRETQY
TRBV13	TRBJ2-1	ASSFSTRGLI
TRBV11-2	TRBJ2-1	ASSPGLGTYNEQF
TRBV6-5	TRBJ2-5	ASSYSNKQETQY
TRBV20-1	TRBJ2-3	SASRVWGLDTDTQY
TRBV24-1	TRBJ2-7	ATSKDGEQY
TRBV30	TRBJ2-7	AWRSAGSYEQY
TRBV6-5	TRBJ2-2	ASSYSPCLFAGELF
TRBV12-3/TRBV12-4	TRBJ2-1	ASTLGLAPTAV
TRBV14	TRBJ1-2	ASSPYRGSYT
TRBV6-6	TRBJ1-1	ASSLGQGAPAF
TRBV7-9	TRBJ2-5	ASSSPRGGDQETQY
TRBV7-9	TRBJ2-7	ASSFSGRSEQY
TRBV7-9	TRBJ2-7	ASSSQMTRSYEQY